One sample yielded the 23 T cell receptor beta chains listed below, sequenced in a study of immune heterogeneity within non-small cell lung tumors (dated by TCRdb to 2017 to 2018). Genomic DNA extracted from bulk tumor tissue served as TCR template, with roughly 610 ng gDNA amplified per sample. During surgery, several biopsies were collected from each primary tumor and placed as far from one another as possible within the tumor mass. The study cohort was described as untreated, and the patients were newly diagnosed NSCLC cases having curative surgery. Sequencer: HiSeq X Ten. The TCR beta CDR3 region was amplified with a multiplex PCR system, in which a first round of 10 to 11 cycles was run using 32 V-gene forward and 13 J-gene reverse primers. In TCRdb, the public reads were trimmed at Q25 with fastp and aligned with MiXCR, with productive beta chains retained. Rows with a matching CDR3 protein are joined into one entry that keeps the most common DNA and genes. The sample records fewer than 25,000 distinct CDR3 sequences, about 30% of which are singletons. Around 4.5% of the sample rests with the top ten.

Material for sequencing was lung tumor tissue. Every receptor here comes from a middle-aged man with non-small cell lung cancer.

This clonotype was seen a handful of times. This chain's CDR3 is CASSSPSGNVYNEQFF. In DNA form, the CDR3 reads TGTGCCAGCAGCTCACCTAGCGGGAACGTTTACAATGAGCAGTTCTTC. This sequence joins TRBV7-2 and TRBJ2-1; 9 positions match TRBD2. Germline V lookup: CDR1 SGHTA, CDR2 FQGNSA. CDR3 length equals 16 residues. Trimming took 4 bases from V and 4 from J; bases not matched to a gene: 8.

In the case of this clonotype: Germline and junction disagree at one end, which may indicate a read error. V is TRBV20-1 and J is TRBJ2-1, with D perhaps matching TRBD1 or TRBD2 (5 bases each). The CDR3 spans 13 residues. Germline V CDR1 and CDR2: DFQATT, SNEGSKA (reference sequence). This CDR3 is CSARVLWGNELFF. The CDR3 DNA reads TGCAGTGCTAGAGTCCTGTGGGGGAATGAGCTGTTCTTC.

In this sample, this clonotype turned up a few times. This rearrangement joins TRBV24-1 to TRBJ1-1; a possible D gene is TRBD1 (5 bases). The V gene lost 4 bases and the J gene lost 6 bases, with 11 bases spanning the gap. This CDR3 region has 13 residues. Per germline, CDR1 KGHDR and CDR2 SFDVKD. The CDR3 protein is CATSDLRQSEAFF. The CDR3 DNA is TGTGCCACCAGTGACCTGAGACAGTCTGAAGCTTTCTTT.

V is TRBV7-2 and J is TRBJ2-5, with 10 bases matching TRBD2. Losses at the gene ends were 3 bases for V and 2 bases for J; bases not matched to a gene: 3. The CDR3 consists of 15 residues. Germline V gene sequence: CDR1 SGHTA, CDR2 FQGNSA. CDR3: CASSFGLAVQETQYF. CDR3 nucleotide sequence: TGTGCCAGCAGCTTCGGACTAGCGGTACAAGAGACCCAGTACTTC.

This clonotype came up many times. The rearrangement uses TRBV18 and TRBJ1-4, with D unclear. Trimming removed 2 bases at V and 8 bases at J, with 6 bases between. The CDR3 sequence is 12 residues long. Germline V CDR1 and CDR2: KGHSH, LQKENI. Here the CDR3 DNA reads TGTGCCAGCTCACCAGGAGAGGAAAAACTGTTTTTT. Translated, it gives CASSPGEEKLFF.

The chain is built from TRBV2 and TRBJ1-2; D is perhaps TRBD1 (6 bases). Germline CDR1 SNHLY, CDR2 FYNNEI. The V and J ends lost 6 bases and 8 bases respectively, with 16 bases between them. The CDR3 has 13 residues. The CDR3 loop is CASSRGPARGYTF. The CDR3 nucleotides are TGTGCCAGCAGCAGGGGACCCGCCCGGGGCTACACCTTC.

The V call is TRBV6-5, the J call TRBJ1-3, with a possible D match to TRBD1 (6 bases). The V and J ends lost 2 bases and 4 bases respectively, with 18 bases between them. CDR3 length: 17 residues. Germline V gives CDR1 MNHEY, CDR2 SVGAGI. The CDR3 DNA follows: TGTGCCAGCAGTTACGGATTAGGGACAAGCTCAGGAAACACCATATATTTT. Its protein is CASSYGLGTSSGNTIYF.

This clonotype was found a few times. The V and J genes are TRBV7-8 and TRBJ1-1; TRBD1 matches 7 bases. The CDR3 length is 16 residues. Per germline, CDR1 SGHVS and CDR2 FQNEAQ. Trimming took 4 bases from V and 7 from J; bases not matched to a gene: 15. The CDR3 bases are TGTGCCAGCAGCTCGAGCAGGGGGAGCGGATACCGTGAAGCTTTCTTT. It encodes CASSSSRGSGYREAFF.

V usage is TRBV3-1 and J usage is TRBJ2-7; D might be TRBD1 or TRBD2, each matching 5 bases. Germline V CDR1 and CDR2: LGHDT, YNNKEL (reference sequence). This CDR3 has 14 residues. Trimming shortened V by 4 bases and J by 2 bases, and 12 bases separated the two germline ends. The CDR3 here is CASSPRDGTYEQYF. DNA of the CDR3: TGTGCCAGCAGCCCTCGGGACGGTACCTACGAGCAGTACTTC.

Notes on this clonotype: The CDR3 ends on some other residue instead of the conserved phenylalanine or tryptophan, so this is likely a read error. J is TRBJ2-7 and V is TRBV5-1; D is ambiguous. Germline lookup yields CDR1 SGHRS and CDR2 YFSETQ. The CDR3 is 12 residues long. V gave up 1 base and J gave up 6 bases, with 8 bases separating them. The CDR3: CASSLSDLEQYL. CDR3 bases: TGCGCCAGCAGCTTGTCGGACCTCGAGCAGTACTTG.

The chain joins TRBV5-5 to TRBJ2-3, with TRBD2 matching over 12 bases. This CDR3 is built from 16 residues. V dropped 4 bases and J dropped 2; count of bases not matched to a gene: 5. The germline CDR1 and CDR2 sequences are SGHKS and YYEKEE (reference sequence). The CDR3 sequence: CASSRGTSGYTDTQYF. The CDR3 DNA sequence: TGTGCCAGCAGCCGGGGGACTAGCGGGTACACAGATACGCAGTATTTT.

On this clonotype: With a much larger clone just one base away, this may be a read error. J is TRBJ2-7 and V is TRBV28; D ambiguous. This CDR3 contains 13 residues. CDR1 and CDR2 from the germline V gene are MDHEN and SYDVKM. The CDR3 region is CVSSLRSSYEQYF. Here the CDR3 DNA reads TGTGTCAGCAGTTTGAGGAGCTCCTACGAGCAGTACTTC.

This clonotype was seen more than once but under ten times. The chain is built from TRBV6-6 and TRBJ2-3; D perhaps matches TRBD2 (5 bases). V was pared by 1 base and J by 3 bases, with 11 bases between. Germline-derived CDR1 and CDR2 are MNHNY and SVGAGI (reference sequence). The CDR3 is 15 amino acids. CDR3 protein: CASSYLRPGTDTQYF. The CDR3 DNA reads as TGTGCCAGCAGTTACTTACGGCCGGGGACAGATACGCAGTATTTT.

This clonotype was observed a handful of times. The V call is TRBV5-1, the J call TRBJ2-1; 15 nucleotides line up with TRBD2. The CDR3 is 15 residues long. With 0 bases clipped from V and 9 bases from J, the junction kept 1 base outside the gene matches. Germline assignment: CDR1 SGHRS and CDR2 YFSETQ. DNA for the CDR3: TGCGCCAGCAGCTTGGGGACTAGCGGGAGGGGTGAGCAGTTCTTC. It translates to CASSLGTSGRGEQFF.

The chain recombines TRBV5-6 with TRBJ2-7; 13 nucleotides match TRBD2. CDR1 and CDR2 (germline): SGHDT, YYEEEE. J was trimmed by 6 bases and V by 4 bases; bases with no gene match: 10. The CDR3 totals 16 residues. The CDR3 coding sequence is TGTGCCAGCAGCAGAAGGACTAGCGGGAGTTCCCCCGAGCAGTACTTC. As protein: CASSRRTSGSSPEQYF.

This clonotype was observed many times. This sequence joins TRBV20-1 and TRBJ1-2; 10 bases align to TRBD1. The germline V gene encodes CDR1 DFQATT and CDR2 SNEGSKA (reference sequence). The CDR3 contains 13 residues. V lost 2 bases to trimming and J lost 8 bases; unmatched junction nucleotides: 5. The CDR3 is CSARSGQGKGYTF. CDR3 nucleotide sequence: TGCAGTGCTAGATCGGGACAGGGGAAAGGCTACACCTTC.

Of note for this clonotype: One end of the junction is discordant with germline, which a read error may explain. The chain links TRBV12-3 or TRBV12-4 to TRBJ2-7; 9 positions agree with TRBD2. The CDR3 spans 15 residues. DNA for the CDR3: TGTGCCAGAAGTTTAATGGCTAGCGGGACCTACGAGCAGTACTTC. Translation: CARSLMASGTYEQYF.

This clonotype was observed a handful of times. The V and J genes are TRBV5-1 and TRBJ1-1; D is possibly TRBD1 (5 bases). CDR1 and CDR2 from the germline V gene are SGHRS and YFSETQ. With 4 bases removed from V and 0 bases from J, the gap between germline ends came to 7 bases. The CDR3 runs 13 residues. CDR3 nucleotides: TGCGCCAGCAGCCTGACAGTGAACACTGAAGCTTTCTTT. Protein product: CASSLTVNTEAFF.

This clonotype showed up many times. The CDR3 DNA follows: TGCAGTGCAGTCGAGGGGGGTGGCAATCAGCCCCAGCATTTT. Its protein is CSAVEGGGNQPQHF. The J gene is TRBJ1-5, the V gene TRBV20-1; a weak D match, TRBD1 (6 bases). Germline CDR1 and CDR2: DFQATT and SNEGSKA (reference sequence). The CDR3 contains 14 residues. V lost 6 bases, J lost 2 bases, and 14 bases lay in between.

Many counts were recorded for this clonotype. The CDR3, as DNA: TGTGCCAGTAGCAGGATCCTAGTAGGGATGGTTGAGCAGTTCTTC. Translation gives CASSRILVGMVEQFF. The chain carries TRBV19 and TRBJ2-1; D gene ambiguous. Germline V lookup: CDR1 LNHDA, CDR2 SQIVND (reference sequence). The CDR3 loop spans 15 amino acids. V dropped 6 bases and J dropped 9 bases, with 21 bases sitting between them.

This clonotype was observed many times. At one of its ends the junction is not consistent with the germline gene, which may arise from a read error. The chain links TRBV2 to TRBJ2-7, with no clear D. The CDR3 consists of 13 residues. Germline loops: CDR1 SNHLY, CDR2 FYNNEI. CDR3 DNA sequence: TGTGCCAGCATCGGCGACGGCTCCAACGAGCAGTACTTC. Encoded protein: CASIGDGSNEQYF.

For this clonotype: One base away lies a much larger clone, so this may be a sequencing read error. The rearrangement joins TRBV28 to TRBJ1-5, with 7 bases that match TRBD1. Germline V gives CDR1 MDHEN, CDR2 SYDVKM. J was trimmed by 6 bases and V by 10 bases; bases with no gene match: 15. This CDR3 has 15 amino acids. The CDR3 protein is CATRDSAMGSQPQHF. CDR3 DNA sequence: TGTGCCACCAGGGACAGCGCGATGGGTAGTCAGCCCCAGCATTTT.

With regard to this clonotype: Being one base from a much bigger clone, this may be a read error. The chain uses TRBV18 and TRBJ1-5; D remains ambiguous. The germline V gene encodes CDR1 KGHSH and CDR2 LQKENI. The CDR3 runs to 12 residues. CDR3 in amino acids: CASSPGNQPQNF. The CDR3, as DNA: TGTGCCAGCTCACCGGGGAATCAGCCCCAGAATTTT.